The TCR beta chain described here comes from a study of blood T cell repertoires in COVID-19. Background on the study: Samples representing acute and convalescent COVID-19 were sourced from the United States, Italy and Spain.

Cohorts were based on clinical histories the participants reported. Clones were sequenced by immunoSEQ multiplex PCR, and TCRdb holds only the in-frame ones, with some missing. The data hold 50,000 to 80,000 clones, with roughly 91% observed a single time. The count of this clone is one. CDR1 and CDR2 from the germline V gene are SGDLS and YYNGEE. CDR3 length: 16 amino acids. V dropped 0 bases and J dropped 5 bases, with 14 bases sitting between them. This chain links TRBV9 with TRBJ2-2; D not resolved. Sequenced material: PBMCs or T cells enriched from blood (not recorded which). This TCR was recovered from a woman aged 40 to 50 who had recovered from COVID-19. Here the CDR3 reads CASSVVVLEITGELFF. DNA for the CDR3: TGTGCCAGCAGCGTAGTAGTATTGGAGATAACCGGGGAGCTGTTTTTT.